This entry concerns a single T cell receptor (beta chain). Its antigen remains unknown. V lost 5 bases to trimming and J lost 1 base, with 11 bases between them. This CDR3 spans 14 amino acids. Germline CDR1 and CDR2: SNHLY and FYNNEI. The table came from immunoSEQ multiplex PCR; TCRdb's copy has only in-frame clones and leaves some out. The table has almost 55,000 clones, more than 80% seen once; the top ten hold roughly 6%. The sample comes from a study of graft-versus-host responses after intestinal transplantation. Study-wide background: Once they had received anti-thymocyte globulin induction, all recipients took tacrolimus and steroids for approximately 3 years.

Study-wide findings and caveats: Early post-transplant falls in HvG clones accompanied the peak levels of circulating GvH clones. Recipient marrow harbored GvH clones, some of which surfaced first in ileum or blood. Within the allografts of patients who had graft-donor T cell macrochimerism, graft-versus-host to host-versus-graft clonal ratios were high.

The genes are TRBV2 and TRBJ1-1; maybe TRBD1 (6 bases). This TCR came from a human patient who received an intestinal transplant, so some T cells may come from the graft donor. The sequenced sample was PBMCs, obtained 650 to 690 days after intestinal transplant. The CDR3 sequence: CASSLTGRNTEAFF. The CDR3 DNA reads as TGTGCCAGCAGTCTGACAGGACGGAACACTGAAGCTTTCTTT.